The 16 T cell receptor beta chains in this list originate from one sample, sequenced in a study of regulatory T cells in long-lasting Graves disease. Stated time point: newly diagnosed GD, antithyroid drugs for less than 3 months. PBMC-extracted RNA yielded the TCR library. To make TCR beta libraries, researchers used iRepertoire HTBI primers and Arm-PCR of CDR3 regions. TCRdb recomputed calls from the multiplex PCR reads with MiXCR, one row per CDR3 protein. The table includes approximately 310,000 distinct CDR3 sequences, about 20% detected once. The sample consisted of peripheral blood mononuclear cells (PBMCs), taken at new diagnosis, from a patient treated with antithyroid drugs. The receptors were gathered from a female donor with Graves disease.

In this sample, this clonotype turned up many times. The chain joins TRBV30 to TRBJ2-7, with D unresolved. V was shortened by 2 bases and J by 3 bases, with 5 bases between the two germline ends. This CDR3 region has 11 residues. Per germline, CDR1 GTSNPN and CDR2 SVGIG (reference sequence). The CDR3, as DNA: TGTGCCTGGAGTTCAAACTACGAGCAGTACTTC. Residues: CAWSSNYEQYF.

Points on this clonotype: A read error may account for a junction end that differs from germline. This rearrangement joins TRBV29-1 to TRBJ1-5; TRBD1 might be the D (5 bases). In germline, CDR1 is SQVTM, CDR2 ANQGSEA. The CDR3 has 15 amino acids. The CDR3 loop is CSAELEGSVTGPQHF. The DNA for the CDR3 is TGCAGCGCTGAACTGGAGGGATCTGTTACAGGGCCCCAGCATTTT.

This clonotype was picked up many times. This chain links TRBV12-3 or TRBV12-4 with TRBJ2-7; 7 bases map to TRBD1. The CDR3 spans 14 residues. The V and J ends lost 5 bases and 3 bases, in that order; junction bases with no gene match: 7. CDR3 sequence reads: CASSPGQLNYEQYF. The CDR3 DNA is TGTGCCAGCAGTCCGGGACAGCTCAACTACGAGCAGTACTTC.

The CDR3: CASSSTSGREETQYF. The CDR3, as DNA: TGTGCCAGCAGCTCTACTAGCGGGAGGGAGGAGACCCAGTACTTC. The rearrangement joins TRBV11-2 to TRBJ2-5; 13 bases line up with TRBD2. The germline V gene has CDR1 SGHAT and CDR2 FQNNGV. CDR3 length: 15 amino acids. V was clipped by 4 bases and J by 5 bases; unmatched bases: 4.

In regard to this clonotype: With a much larger clone just one base away, this may be a read error. The chain joins TRBV27 to TRBJ2-5; TRBD2 agrees at 8 bases. CDR3 size: 16 residues. Trimming at V came to 5 bases and at J to 5 bases, leaving 13 bases not matched to a gene. Germline lookup yields CDR1 MNHEY and CDR2 SMNVEV (reference sequence). The chain's CDR3 is CASSTRREGERETQYF. Written as DNA, the CDR3 is TGTGCCAGCAGTACACGCCGGGAGGGGGAGAGGGAGACCCAGTACTTC.

Comment on this clonotype: A far bigger clonotype differs at one base, so this is likely a read error. This likely comes from a read error, as the CDR3 has no conserved phenylalanine or tryptophan at its end. The chain combines TRBV11-3 with TRBJ2-1, with 9 bases lining up with TRBD2. V was clipped by 6 bases and J by 2 bases; unmatched bases: 8. The CDR3 spans 16 residues. Germline CDR1 and CDR2: SGHNT and YENEEA. CDR3 region: CASRGVAGGTYNEQFL. In DNA, the CDR3 is TGTGCCAGCAGAGGGGTCGCGGGAGGGACCTACAATGAGCAGTTCCTC.

The chain is built from TRBV5-1 and TRBJ2-5; 9 bases map to TRBD1. Germline V CDR1 and CDR2: SGHRS, YFSETQ. CDR3 size: 15 residues. The trim removed 4 bases at V and 0 bases at J, leaving 4 bases unmatched. The CDR3 coding sequence is TGCGCCAGCAGCGTAGGGGACAGGGACCAAGAGACCCAGTACTTC. It codes for CASSVGDRDQETQYF.

There are many counts of this clonotype. The CDR3 DNA sequence: TGTGCCAGCAGCGACGGGAGGTATAATGAGCAGTTCTTC. It translates to CASSDGRYNEQFF. The J gene is TRBJ2-1, the V gene TRBV28; 7 bases line up with TRBD2. Germline CDR1 is MDHEN and CDR2 is SYDVKM. The V segment lost 6 bases and the J segment 7 bases; nucleotides outside the gene matches: 6. The CDR3 extends over 13 amino acids.

This clonotype has a count of ten or more. Here the CDR3 DNA reads TGTGCCAGCAGTGAGCTCGAGTCAGATACGCAGTATTTT. This translates into CASSELESDTQYF. This chain joins TRBV6-4 and TRBJ2-3; D is undetermined. The CDR3 loop spans 13 amino acids. CDR1 is MRHNA, CDR2 SNTAGT, per germline. Trimming took off 3 bases at V and 4 bases at J, with 8 bases between the two ends.

This clonotype was found many times. This chain connects TRBV11-3 to TRBJ1-1, with 12 bases fitting TRBD1. After removal of 3 bases from V and 3 bases from J, the junction contained 8 bases not matched to a gene. The CDR3 loop spans 17 amino acids. Germline CDR1 reads SGHNT; CDR2 reads YENEEA. The CDR3 spells CASSLGDRGRRDTEAFF. The CDR3, as DNA: TGTGCCAGCAGCTTGGGGGACAGGGGGCGTCGGGACACTGAAGCTTTCTTT.

This clonotype was seen ten or more times. The chain has TRBV12-3 or TRBV12-4 and TRBJ2-2; perhaps TRBD1 as D (6 bases). This CDR3 is 16 amino acids long. Trimming pared 5 bases from V and 4 bases from J, leaving 17 bases between. The CDR3 here is CASSVLAGESTGELFF. CDR3 bases: TGTGCCAGCAGTGTACTGGCAGGGGAGAGCACCGGGGAGCTGTTTTTT.

In its sample, this clonotype was seen a few times. A much larger clone differs from this one at a single base, so this may be a read error. The chain has TRBV19 and TRBJ1-5; the match to TRBD1 covers 8 bases. Germline V lookup: CDR1 LNHDA, CDR2 SQIVND (reference sequence). The CDR3 is 14 amino acids. DNA of the CDR3: TGTGCCAGTAGTAGATCAGGGGGCTATCAGCTCCAGCATTTT. This sequence encodes CASSRSGGYQLQHF.

This clonotype has ten or more counts. V and J are TRBV30 and TRBJ2-1, with D perhaps matching TRBD2 (5 bases). Germline-derived CDR1 and CDR2 are GTSNPN and SVGIG (reference sequence). This CDR3 contains 14 residues. Trimming removed 8 bases from V and 4 bases from J, with 18 bases in between. CDR3 sequence reads: CATSGGLGYNEQFF. The DNA of the CDR3 is TGTGCCACATCCGGCGGACTGGGGTACAATGAGCAGTTCTTC.

This chain connects TRBV4-2 to TRBJ2-7; the D gene is possibly TRBD2 (7 bases). The CDR3 has 16 amino acids. The V gene's germline CDR1 is LGHNA and CDR2 YNFKEQ. V lost 0 bases to trimming and J lost 6 bases, with 18 bases between them. CDR3 sequence (DNA): TGTGCCAGCAGCCAAGATGTCCCCCGGGGGGCTGGCGAGCAGTACTTC. This codes for CASSQDVPRGAGEQYF.

This clonotype was counted only a few times. A much larger clone is a single base away; this may be a read error. The CDR3 end shows no conserved phenylalanine or tryptophan, and so a read error is likely. The chain has TRBV10-2 and TRBJ2-7; the D gene is possibly TRBD1 (5 bases). CDR3 length: 11 amino acids. Trimming took off 8 bases at V and 3 bases at J, with 8 bases between the two ends. Germline V gene sequence: CDR1 WSHSY, CDR2 SAAADI. CDR3 loop: CASLGDYEQYL. CDR3 DNA sequence: TGCGCCAGCCTAGGGGACTACGAGCAGTACCTC.

This clonotype was found a few times. The V and J genes are TRBV2 and TRBJ2-5, with TRBD1 matching over 9 bases. Germline lookup yields CDR1 SNHLY and CDR2 FYNNEI. The CDR3 consists of 16 residues. The CDR3 DNA follows: TGTGCTACAGGGGGCGTAGCAGTGATGTACCAAGAGACCCAGTACTTC. This codes for CATGGVAVMYQETQYF.